The next 5 T cell receptor beta chains were all read from a single sample in a study of response to subunit inactivated influenza vaccine. TCRdb passed the RT-PCR reads through MiXCR, listing each CDR3 protein once. The sample has hundreds of thousands of distinct CDR3 sequences, approximately 15% seen once; the top ten hold more than 9%. The input for sequencing was PBMCs from blood, taken about 13 days after vaccination. The receptors shown here come from a man aged 45-60 years who received an inactivated influenza vaccine.

The chain combines TRBV28 with TRBJ1-2, with unresolved D. Between the trimmed V and J ends, which lost 6 bases and 6 bases, there was a span of 14 bases. Germline-derived CDR1 and CDR2 are MDHEN and SYDVKM. There are 13 residues in the CDR3. CDR3 amino acids: CASSPGGRNGYTF. In nucleotides, the CDR3 is TGTGCCAGCAGCCCCGGTGGCCGGAATGGCTACACCTTC.

This clonotype has just a few counts. This chain uses TRBV29-1 with TRBJ2-7, with 11 bases matching TRBD1. CDR1 is SQVTM and CDR2 is ANQGSEA in the germline V gene. The CDR3 totals 12 residues. After removal of 7 bases from V and 7 bases from J, the junction contained 6 bases not matched to a gene. CDR3 sequence (DNA): TGCAGCGCGGGACAGGGGGATTGGGAGCAGTACTTC. Translation gives CSAGQGDWEQYF.

Details on this clonotype: A read error may account for a junction end that differs from germline. V is TRBV7-2 and J is TRBJ2-1; 7 positions agree with TRBD2. CDR1 SGHTA and CDR2 FQGNSA come from the germline V gene. The CDR3 is 15 amino acids. The CDR3 loop is CASGLSGGSYNEQFF. CDR3 coding DNA: TGTGCCAGCGGCTTATCGGGGGGCTCCTACAATGAGCAGTTCTTC.

The chain has TRBV28 and TRBJ1-5; D may be TRBD1 (5 bases). The CDR3 covers 15 residues. Trimming pared 2 bases from V and 6 bases from J, leaving 14 bases between. Germline V gene data show CDR1 as MDHEN and CDR2 as SYDVKM. The CDR3 DNA reads TGTGCCAGCAGTTTAGGGGGACTGTCGGTTCAGCCCCAGCATTTT. Its protein is CASSLGGLSVQPQHF.

This clonotype was detected only a few times. This chain connects TRBV4-2 to TRBJ1-4, with a possible D match to TRBD1 (6 bases). V dropped 0 bases and J dropped 5 bases, with 16 bases sitting between them. The CDR3 covers 17 residues. The germline V gene has CDR1 LGHNA and CDR2 YNFKEQ. In DNA, the CDR3 is TGTGCCAGCAGCCAAGAGTCATGGGGAACAGGGAATGAAAAACTGTTTTTT. Translating gives CASSQESWGTGNEKLFF.